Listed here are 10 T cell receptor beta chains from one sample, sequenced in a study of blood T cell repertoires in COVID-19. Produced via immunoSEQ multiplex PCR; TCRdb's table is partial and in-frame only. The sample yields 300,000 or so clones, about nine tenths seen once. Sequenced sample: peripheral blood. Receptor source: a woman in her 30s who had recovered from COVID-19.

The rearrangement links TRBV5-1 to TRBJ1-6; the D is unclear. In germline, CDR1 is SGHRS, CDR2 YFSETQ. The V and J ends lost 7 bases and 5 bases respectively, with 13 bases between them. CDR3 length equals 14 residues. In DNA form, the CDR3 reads TGCGCCAGCGACCCGGGGAATCATAATTCACCCCTCCACTTT. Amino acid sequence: CASDPGNHNSPLHF.

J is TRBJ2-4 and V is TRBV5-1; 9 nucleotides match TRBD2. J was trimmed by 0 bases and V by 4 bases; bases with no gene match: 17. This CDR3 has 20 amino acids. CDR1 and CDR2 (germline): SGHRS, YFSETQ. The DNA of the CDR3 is TGCGCCAGCAGCACCGAGATGCTAGCGGGGACACGACTAGCCAAAAACATTCAGTACTTC. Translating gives CASSTEMLAGTRLAKNIQYF. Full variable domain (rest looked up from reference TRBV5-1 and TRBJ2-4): KAGVTQTPRYLIKTRGQQVTLSCSPISGHRSVSWYQQTPGQGLQFLFEYFSETQRNKGNFPGRFSGRQFSNSRSEMNVSTLELGDSALYLCASSTEMLAGTRLAKNIQYFGAGTRLSVL.

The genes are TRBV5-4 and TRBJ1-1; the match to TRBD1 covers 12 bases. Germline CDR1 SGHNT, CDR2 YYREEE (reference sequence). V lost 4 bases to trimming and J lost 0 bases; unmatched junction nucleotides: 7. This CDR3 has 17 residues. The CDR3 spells CASSTGTGGGLNTEAFF. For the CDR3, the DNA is TGTGCCAGCAGCACCGGGACAGGGGGCGGTTTGAACACTGAAGCTTTCTTT.

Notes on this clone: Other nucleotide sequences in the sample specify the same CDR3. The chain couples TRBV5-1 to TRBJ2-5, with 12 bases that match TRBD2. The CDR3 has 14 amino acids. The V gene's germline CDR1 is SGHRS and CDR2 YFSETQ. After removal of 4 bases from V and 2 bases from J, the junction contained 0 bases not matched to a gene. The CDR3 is CASSLAGGQETQYF. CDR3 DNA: TGCGCCAGCAGCCTAGCGGGGGGGCAAGAGACCCAGTACTTC. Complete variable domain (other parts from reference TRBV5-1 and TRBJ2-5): KAGVTQTPRYLIKTRGQQVTLSCSPISGHRSVSWYQQTPGQGLQFLFEYFSETQRNKGNFPGRFSGRQFSNSRSEMNVSTLELGDSALYLCASSLAGGQETQYFGPGTRLLVL.

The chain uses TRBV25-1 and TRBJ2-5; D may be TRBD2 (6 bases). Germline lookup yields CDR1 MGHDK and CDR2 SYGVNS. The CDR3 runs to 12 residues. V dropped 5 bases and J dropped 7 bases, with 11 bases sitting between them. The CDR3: CASSPGSGTQYF. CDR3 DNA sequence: TGTGCCAGCAGTCCCGGGAGTGGGACCCAGTACTTC.

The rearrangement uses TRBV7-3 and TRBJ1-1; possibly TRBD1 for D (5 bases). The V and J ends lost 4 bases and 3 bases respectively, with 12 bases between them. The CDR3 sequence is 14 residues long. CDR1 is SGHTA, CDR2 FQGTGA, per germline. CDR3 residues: CASSSSGRDTEAFF. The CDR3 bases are TGTGCCAGCAGCTCGTCTGGCAGGGACACTGAAGCTTTCTTT. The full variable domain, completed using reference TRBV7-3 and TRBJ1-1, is GAGVSQTPSNKVTEKGKYVELRCDPISGHTALYWYRQSLGQGPEFLIYFQGTGAADDSGLPNDRFFAVRPEGSVSTLKIQRTERGDSAVYLCASSSSGRDTEAFFGQGTRLTVV.

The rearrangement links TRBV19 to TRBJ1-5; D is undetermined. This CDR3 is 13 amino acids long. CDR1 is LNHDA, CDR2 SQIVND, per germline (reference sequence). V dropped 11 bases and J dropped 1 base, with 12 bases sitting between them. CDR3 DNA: TGTGCCTCAATGCGGGGAAGCAATCAGCCCCAGCATTTT. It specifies CASMRGSNQPQHF.

Here the CDR3 DNA reads TGTGCCAGCAGCTCGTTACAGGGCGCTGGGGCCAACGTCCTGACTTTC. As protein: CASSSLQGAGANVLTF. This chain uses TRBV7-3 with TRBJ2-6; possibly TRBD1 for D (6 bases). The CDR3 runs to 16 residues. Germline V gives CDR1 SGHTA, CDR2 FQGTGA. V lost 4 bases and J lost 2, with 12 bases in between.

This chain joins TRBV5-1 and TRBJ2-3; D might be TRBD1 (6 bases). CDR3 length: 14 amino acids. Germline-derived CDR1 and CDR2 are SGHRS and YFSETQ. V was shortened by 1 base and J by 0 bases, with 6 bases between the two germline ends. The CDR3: CASSLTGSTDTQYF. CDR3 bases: TGCGCCAGCAGCTTGACAGGGAGCACAGATACGCAGTATTTT.

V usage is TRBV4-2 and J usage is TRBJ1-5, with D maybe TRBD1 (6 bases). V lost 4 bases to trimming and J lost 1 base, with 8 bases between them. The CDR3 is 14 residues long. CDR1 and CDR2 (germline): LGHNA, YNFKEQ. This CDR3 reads CASSLGQSNQPQHF. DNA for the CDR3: TGTGCCAGCAGCCTTGGACAGAGCAATCAGCCCCAGCATTTT.